The T cell receptor (beta chain) described here comes from a study of blood T cell repertoires in COVID-19. Study details: The samples span acute and convalescent COVID-19 from the United States, Italy and Spain.

How the authors handled the data: Quantification of nucleated cells was approximated via reference gene primer amplification. TCRdb's copy holds only in-frame clones and misses some; the assay was immunoSEQ multiplex PCR. The V and J calls and clone size are taken from that table; D and trimming were inferred from the DNA. The profile shows about 310,000 clones, roughly 88% of them singletons. With V trimmed by 4 bases and J by 3 bases, 12 bases remained unmatched. The CDR3 is 17 residues long. CDR1 and CDR2 from the germline V gene are SGHNT and YYREEE (reference sequence). This receptor was taken from a woman aged 25 to 45 with COVID-19, enrolled during active disease. Sequencing was performed on peripheral blood. J is TRBJ2-5 and V is TRBV5-4; 10 bases fit TRBD2. The CDR3 loop is CASSLDLAGVRKETQYF. CDR3 nucleotide sequence: TGTGCCAGCAGCCTGGATCTAGCGGGAGTAAGGAAAGAGACCCAGTACTTC.